This T cell receptor (beta chain) derives from a study of cytomegalovirus exposure and HLA in healthy donors. PCR used 60 Vbeta primers and 13 Jbeta primers. The repertoire was sequenced with immunoSEQ multiplex PCR; TCRdb's copy has only in-frame clones and lacks some. This table holds approximately 220,000 clones, roughly 79% found once. The CDR3 contains 14 residues. Germline V CDR1 and CDR2: SGHRS, YFSETQ. The V and J ends lost 4 bases and 8 bases respectively, with 18 bases between them. V and J are TRBV5-1 and TRBJ1-1, with a possible D match to TRBD1 (5 bases). The TCR sequence derives from a male donor in good health and CMV-seronegative. Sequencing was carried out using PBMCs. This chain's CDR3 is CASSPPPPGVEAFF. The CDR3 bases are TGCGCCAGCAGCCCGCCCCCTCCGGGGGTGGAAGCTTTCTTT.